The next 18 T cell receptor beta chains were all read from a single sample in a study of blood T cell repertoires in COVID-19. The method was immunoSEQ multiplex PCR; TCRdb's version includes in-frame clones alone and lacks a portion of them. The sample consists of around 300,000 clones, around 90% of them appearing once. Sequenced material: peripheral blood. Every receptor here comes from a woman aged 40 to 55 with COVID-19, enrolled during active disease.

This clone has a single count. This chain connects TRBV13 to TRBJ1-6, with unresolved D. Germline assignment: CDR1 PRHDT and CDR2 FYEKMQ (reference sequence). This CDR3 has 14 residues. V was clipped by 5 bases and J by 7 bases, with 12 bases between them. CDR3 nucleotides: TGTGCCAGCAGCCTCACTGCTGAAAATTCACCCCTCCACTTT. It encodes CASSLTAENSPLHF.

V gene TRBV27 combines with J gene TRBJ2-2, with D uncertain. The CDR3 is 13 residues long. Germline-derived CDR1 and CDR2 are MNHEY and SMNVEV (reference sequence). The V end lost 1 base, the J end lost 7 bases, and 7 bases lay between the germline ends. The CDR3 protein is CASSLLAHGELFF. CDR3 in DNA: TGTGCCAGCAGTTTATTAGCTCACGGGGAGCTGTTTTTT.

The chain couples TRBV9 to TRBJ1-2; 9 nucleotides match TRBD1. Germline V CDR1 and CDR2: SGDLS, YYNGEE. Trimming cost V 0 bases and J 8 bases; bases outside gene matches: 11. The CDR3 is 16 residues long. The CDR3 is CASSVATGQGMGGYTF. CDR3 bases: TGTGCCAGCAGCGTAGCTACAGGACAGGGGATGGGCGGCTACACCTTC.

The chain links TRBV3-1 (or the pseudogene TRBV3-2) to TRBJ2-1, with D possibly being TRBD2 (5 bases). CDR3 length: 15 residues. V lost 4 bases to trimming and J lost 5 bases, with 15 bases between them. Germline V gene lookup returns CDR1 LGHDT and CDR2 YNNKEL (reference sequence). This chain's CDR3 is CASSPSLLVDNEQFF. The CDR3 DNA reads TGTGCCAGCAGCCCTAGCCTATTGGTGGACAATGAGCAGTTCTTC.

This chain joins TRBV5-6 and TRBJ2-7, with 7 bases aligning to TRBD1. The germline V gene has CDR1 SGHDT and CDR2 YYEEEE. Trimming removed 0 bases from V and 5 bases from J; junction bases left unmatched: 8. The CDR3 has 15 amino acids. The CDR3 DNA reads as TGTGCCAGCAGCTTGGTAAAGTCAGGGGGTCACGAGCAGTACTTC. It yields the protein CASSLVKSGGHEQYF.

This chain joins TRBV19 and TRBJ1-5, with TRBD1 identical over 10 bases. The germline gives CDR1 LNHDA, CDR2 SQIVND (reference sequence). J was trimmed by 2 bases and V by 3 bases; bases with no gene match: 1. The CDR3 runs to 15 residues. The CDR3 DNA follows: TGTGCCAGTAGTATTGGGACAGGGGGCAATCAGCCCCAGCATTTT. Its translation is CASSIGTGGNQPQHF.

The rearrangement links TRBV9 to TRBJ1-4; D gene ambiguous. V lost 4 bases and J lost 6, with 10 bases in between. The length of the CDR3 is 13 residues. Germline CDR1 is SGDLS and CDR2 is YYNGEE. CDR3 nucleotides: TGTGCCAGCAGCCCCCCTAGCCATGAAAAACTGTTTTTT. Amino acids: CASSPPSHEKLFF.

The V gene is TRBV7-3, the J gene TRBJ2-7; 11 bases align to TRBD2. J gave up 6 bases and V 4 bases, and 2 bases lay outside the gene matches. Germline loops: CDR1 SGHTA, CDR2 FQGTGA. This CDR3 is built from 13 residues. In DNA, the CDR3 is TGTGCCAGCAGCTCCGGGACTAGCGGCGAGCAGTACTTC. Its translation: CASSSGTSGEQYF.

The V gene is TRBV30, the J gene TRBJ1-3; D uncertain. Germline CDR1 is GTSNPN and CDR2 is SVGIG (reference sequence). Trimming shortened V by 2 bases and J by 4 bases, and 9 bases separated the two germline ends. The CDR3 spans 13 residues. CDR3 in amino acids: CAWSSFRGNTIYF. Written as DNA, the CDR3 is TGTGCCTGGAGTTCGTTCAGGGGAAACACCATATATTTT.

The V call is TRBV10-2, the J call TRBJ1-2; 7 nucleotides agree with TRBD1. There are 18 residues in the CDR3. Trimming removed 4 bases from V and 4 bases from J; junction bases left unmatched: 18. Per the germline V gene, CDR1 is WSHSY and CDR2 is SAAADI. The CDR3 DNA is TGCGCCAGCAGTGGATCGACAGGGACGGGTAAAATTTTCTATGGCTACACCTTC. As protein: CASSGSTGTGKIFYGYTF.

The V call is TRBV19, the J call TRBJ2-1; tentatively, D is TRBD2 (7 bases). V was clipped by 2 bases and J by 4 bases, with 15 bases between them. Germline V CDR1 and CDR2: LNHDA, SQIVND (reference sequence). CDR3 length: 16 amino acids. The CDR3 DNA sequence: TGTGCCAGTAGTATATTGAGGGGGGGGCCTTACAATGAGCAGTTCTTC. Translated, it gives CASSILRGGPYNEQFF.

This clone was recorded only once. This sample also contains other DNA sequences that code for the same CDR3. The genes are TRBV24-1 and TRBJ1-1, with 10 bases identical to TRBD1. There are 15 residues in the CDR3. Germline loops: CDR1 KGHDR, CDR2 SFDVKD. V lost 3 bases and J lost 3; bases outside the gene matches: 3. The DNA of the CDR3 is TGTGCCACCAGTGATCCCGGGACAGGGGACACTGAAGCTTTCTTT. Translation: CATSDPGTGDTEAFF.

The CDR3 sequence is CASSKAVGQNNEQFF. DNA of the CDR3: TGCGCCAGCAGTAAAGCGGTCGGGCAGAACAATGAGCAGTTCTTC. This chain connects TRBV5-1 to TRBJ2-1, with D perhaps matching TRBD2 (5 bases). Looked up from germline, CDR1 is SGHRS and CDR2 is YFSETQ. V lost 5 bases and J 5 bases, leaving 17 bases between the germline ends. This CDR3 has 15 amino acids.

This sequence joins TRBV9 and TRBJ1-6, with a tentative D call TRBD1 (6 bases). Germline V CDR1 and CDR2: SGDLS, YYNGEE. The CDR3 has 16 residues. The germline V and J ends were trimmed by 3 bases and 10 bases, with 20 bases remaining between them. The CDR3 here is CASSAHIGDTRSPLHF. CDR3 DNA: TGTGCCAGCAGCGCACACATTGGGGACACAAGATCACCCCTCCACTTT.

This sequence joins TRBV7-2 and TRBJ2-2, with 9 bases matching TRBD1. Trimming at V came to 5 bases and at J to 5 bases, leaving 6 bases not matched to a gene. Germline lookup yields CDR1 SGHTA and CDR2 FQGNSA. The CDR3 extends over 15 amino acids. The CDR3 DNA follows: TGTGCCAGCAGCCTCAAGACAGGGGGAACCGGGGAGCTGTTTTTT. Encoded protein: CASSLKTGGTGELFF.

The chain carries TRBV6-5 and TRBJ1-4, with no clear D. Trimming shortened V by 2 bases and J by 4 bases, and 11 bases separated the two germline ends. CDR1 is MNHEY and CDR2 is SVGAGI in the germline V gene. The CDR3 is 15 amino acids. The CDR3 nucleotides are TGTGCCAGCAGTTACAGGAGGTCGGATAATGAAAAACTGTTTTTT. Protein: CASSYRRSDNEKLFF.

This clone was counted a single time. The rearrangement links TRBV4-3 to TRBJ2-2, with no clear D. Trimming took 0 bases from V and 3 from J, leaving 14 bases between them. The CDR3 length is 17 residues. Germline V CDR1 and CDR2: LGHNA, YSLEER. CDR3 in amino acids: CASSQDPWPVDTGELFF. CDR3 bases: TGCGCCAGCAGCCAAGACCCGTGGCCCGTGGACACCGGGGAGCTGTTTTTT.

This CDR3 is CASSIGTAPSGNTIYF. CDR3 sequence (DNA): TGTGCCAGTAGTATCGGGACAGCGCCCTCTGGAAACACCATATATTTT. The chain carries TRBV19 and TRBJ1-3; TRBD1 matches 7 bases. The junction had 5 bases not matched to a gene; V was cut back by 3 bases and J by 0 bases. The CDR3 length is 16 residues. Germline assignment: CDR1 LNHDA and CDR2 SQIVND (reference sequence).